This passage covers 22 T cell receptor beta chains from one sample sequenced in a study of identical twins. TCRdb redid the calling of the 5' RACE reads with MiXCR, one entry per CDR3 protein. Of roughly 250,000 distinct CDR3 sequences in the sample, about 7.3% were seen once. The same specimen was also included in a second study, on yellow fever vaccine responses in identical twins.

Sequences were obtained from memory (CD45RO+) T cells sorted from blood. The receptors stem from a woman aged 18-29 years in good health.

The rearrangement links TRBV20-1 to TRBJ2-7, with no clear D. The germline CDR1 and CDR2 sequences are DFQATT and SNEGSKA (reference sequence). V lost 2 bases and J 3 bases, leaving 5 bases between the germline ends. This CDR3 region has 11 residues. The CDR3 sequence is CSARSGYEQYV. In DNA form, the CDR3 reads TGCAGTGCTAGATCCGGCTACGAGCAGTACGTC.

This clonotype was observed a handful of times. The V and J genes are TRBV2 and TRBJ2-7, with D tentatively TRBD1 or TRBD2 (5 bases each). This CDR3 comprises 13 residues. Looked up from germline, CDR1 is SNHLY and CDR2 is FYNNEI. V dropped 1 base and J dropped 4 bases, with 8 bases sitting between them. The CDR3 DNA follows: TGTGCCAGCAGTGAAGGAGGGGAATACGAGCAGTACTTC. Translating gives CASSEGGEYEQYF.

The V and J genes are TRBV7-2 and TRBJ2-2, with 11 bases matching TRBD2. This CDR3 comprises 17 residues. The J segment lost 4 bases and the V segment lost 5 bases, leaving 9 bases of the junction unmatched. Germline V gives CDR1 SGHTA, CDR2 FQGNSA. CDR3 bases: TGTGCCAGCAGCCTACTAGCGGGGGTCACCGGCACCGGGGAGCTGTTTTTT. It yields the protein CASSLLAGVTGTGELFF. The complete variable domain, with remaining parts taken from reference TRBV7-2 and TRBJ2-2, reads GAGVSQSPSNKVTEKGKDVELRCDPISGHTALYWYRQSLGQGLEFLIYFQGNSAPDKSGLPSDRFSAERTGGSVSTLTIQRTQQEDSAVYLCASSLLAGVTGTGELFFGEGSRLTVL.

The chain has TRBV29-1 and TRBJ2-7; 9 positions match TRBD1. This CDR3 has 14 residues. Germline CDR1 and CDR2: SQVTM and ANQGSEA. V trimming: 4 bases; J trimming: 6 bases; junction bases outside the gene matches: 10. CDR3 region: CSVGNRGPGSEQYF. As DNA, the CDR3 is TGCAGCGTTGGGAACAGGGGGCCGGGGAGCGAGCAGTACTTC.

This clonotype was found many times. The chain employs TRBV6-1 and TRBJ1-5; no definite D call. Per germline, CDR1 MNHNS and CDR2 SASEGT. Trimming stripped 0 bases from V and 5 bases from J, with 14 bases between. The CDR3 loop spans 16 amino acids. The CDR3 DNA follows: TGTGCCAGCAGTGAAGCGCTTTGGGGAAACGATCAGCCCCAGCATTTT. It translates to CASSEALWGNDQPQHF.

This clonotype was counted ten times or more. V gene TRBV20-1 combines with J gene TRBJ1-5; D gene uncertain. Germline CDR1 DFQATT, CDR2 SNEGSKA (reference sequence). The CDR3 contains 16 residues. Trimming took 1 base from V and 2 from J, leaving 15 bases between them. The CDR3 DNA reads TGCAGTGCTAGAGGTGGAGGGAGTGTCGGCAATCAGCCCCAGCATTTT. This encodes CSARGGGSVGNQPQHF.

This clonotype was observed at least ten times. The chain has TRBV5-1 and TRBJ1-5, with 8 bases lining up with TRBD1. In germline, CDR1 is SGHRS, CDR2 YFSETQ. With 0 bases clipped from V and 4 bases from J, the junction kept 0 bases outside the gene matches. This CDR3 comprises 14 residues. The DNA for the CDR3 is TGCGCCAGCAGCTTGGGGACAGGGAATCAGCCCCAGCATTTT. It encodes CASSLGTGNQPQHF.

This clonotype has just a few counts. The chain employs TRBV7-8 and TRBJ2-1; D possibly corresponds to TRBD2 (6 bases). The CDR3 covers 13 residues. Looked up from germline, CDR1 is SGHVS and CDR2 is FQNEAQ. The V gene lost 3 bases and the J gene lost 9 bases, with 12 bases spanning the gap. The CDR3 loop reads CASSFLGEVEQFF. The CDR3 DNA sequence: TGTGCCAGCAGCTTTTTAGGGGAGGTTGAGCAGTTCTTC.

In this sample, this clonotype turned up a few times. V is TRBV25-1 and J is TRBJ2-5; 8 nucleotides align to TRBD2. The CDR3 consists of 15 residues. Germline-derived CDR1 and CDR2 are MGHDK and SYGVNS. The junction had 7 bases not matched to a gene; V was cut back by 2 bases and J by 5 bases. CDR3 sequence (DNA): TGTGCCAGCAGTGAACCTCGCGGGGGGCCGGAGACCCAGTACTTC. Translated: CASSEPRGGPETQYF.

In this sample, this clonotype turned up many times. This chain uses TRBV7-6 with TRBJ2-7; 9 bases match TRBD1. From germline, CDR1 is SGHVS and CDR2 FNYEAQ. The trim removed 0 bases at V and 4 bases at J, leaving 7 bases unmatched. This CDR3 is built from 16 residues. The CDR3 is CASSLANRGRGYEQYF. As DNA, the CDR3 is TGTGCCAGCAGCTTAGCAAACAGGGGGCGAGGGTACGAGCAGTACTTC.

This clonotype was recorded a few times. J is TRBJ2-7 and V is TRBV2, with 10 bases identical to TRBD2. The CDR3 runs 15 residues. V lost 4 bases to trimming and J lost 1 base; unmatched junction nucleotides: 4. Germline loops: CDR1 SNHLY, CDR2 FYNNEI. The CDR3, as DNA: TGTGCCAGCAGTGCCGAGCGGGAGGGATCCTACGAGCAGTACTTC. The encoded protein is CASSAEREGSYEQYF.

In its sample, this clonotype was seen a few times. The rearrangement joins TRBV25-1 to TRBJ2-3; weak D call: TRBD2 (7 bases). The V and J ends lost 3 bases and 6 bases respectively, with 22 bases between them. The germline V gene has CDR1 MGHDK and CDR2 SYGVNS. This CDR3 comprises 17 residues. CDR3 residues: CASSDPFQGGAGDTQYF. The CDR3 coding sequence is TGTGCCAGCAGTGATCCCTTCCAAGGGGGGGCCGGGGATACGCAGTATTTT.

This clonotype appeared a few times. The J gene is TRBJ1-2, the V gene TRBV4-1; 10 positions match TRBD1. Germline V lookup: CDR1 MGHRA, CDR2 YSYEKL. V lost 3 bases to trimming and J lost 3 bases; unmatched junction nucleotides: 13. CDR3 length equals 18 residues. In DNA form, the CDR3 reads TGCGCCAGCAGCCACCCCTCCGGGACAGGGGAAAGAGACTATGGCTACACCTTC. It translates to CASSHPSGTGERDYGYTF.

The sample holds many counts of this clonotype. The chain carries TRBV6-6 and TRBJ2-3; D remains ambiguous. The CDR3 runs to 12 residues. The V gene's germline CDR1 is MNHNY and CDR2 SVGAGI (reference sequence). Between the trimmed V and J ends, which lost 8 bases and 7 bases, there was a span of 13 bases. CDR3 sequence reads: CASSGSTNTQYF. CDR3 coding DNA: TGTGCCAGCTCAGGCTCCACGAATACGCAGTATTTT.

V is TRBV12-3 or TRBV12-4 and J is TRBJ1-1, with D maybe TRBD1 (5 bases). V lost 3 bases and J 2 bases, leaving 13 bases between the germline ends. The CDR3 runs 15 residues. CDR3 amino acids: CASSLRDSINTEAFF. The CDR3 DNA reads as TGTGCCAGCAGTTTGAGAGACAGCATTAACACTGAAGCTTTCTTT.

This clonotype was recorded a few times. V is TRBV11-2 and J is TRBJ1-1, with D possibly being TRBD1 (6 bases). The CDR3 consists of 15 residues. The V end lost 3 bases, the J end lost 4 bases, and 15 bases lay between the germline ends. CDR1 SGHAT and CDR2 FQNNGV come from the germline V gene. The CDR3, as DNA: TGTGCCAGCAGCTTGTTACAGGGAGGCGTCACTGAAGCTTTCTTT. Translating it yields CASSLLQGGVTEAFF.

At least ten counts were recorded for this clonotype. The genes are TRBV7-2 and TRBJ1-1, with no clear D. Germline CDR1 SGHTA, CDR2 FQGNSA. V dropped 0 bases and J dropped 6 bases, with 8 bases sitting between them. CDR3 size: 13 residues. The DNA of the CDR3 is TGTGCCAGCAGCTTAGCGCTGTGGTCTGAAGCTTTCTTT. It is translated as CASSLALWSEAFF.

Only a few counts were recorded for this clonotype. This chain joins TRBV5-8 and TRBJ2-7; 10 positions agree with TRBD2. J lost 2 bases, V lost 6 bases, and 5 bases had no gene match. This CDR3 spans 14 amino acids. Germline CDR1 and CDR2: SGHTS and YDEGEE. The CDR3 DNA follows: TGTGCCAGCATCACTAGCGGGGAGACCTACGAGCAGTACGTC. Amino acids: CASITSGETYEQYV.

A few counts support this clonotype. This sequence joins TRBV4-1 and TRBJ2-7; 7 nucleotides align to TRBD1. In germline, CDR1 is MGHRA, CDR2 YSYEKL. V lost 1 base to trimming and J lost 0 bases; unmatched junction nucleotides: 3. This CDR3 has 15 amino acids. The CDR3 DNA is TGCGCCAGCAGCCAAGGGGACAGAGGCTCCTACGAGCAGTACTTC. It translates to CASSQGDRGSYEQYF.

This clonotype has more than one count but fewer than ten. The rearrangement links TRBV5-6 to TRBJ1-2; D not resolved. This CDR3 is built from 12 residues. Germline values: CDR1 SGHDT, CDR2 YYEEEE. The V gene lost 3 bases and the J gene lost 7 bases, with 10 bases spanning the gap. The DNA of the CDR3 is TGTGCCAGCAGCTCCAGAGTGGGTGGCTACACCTTC. It yields the protein CASSSRVGGYTF.

This clonotype was recorded at least ten times. The chain combines TRBV12-3 or TRBV12-4 with TRBJ1-2, with D perhaps TRBD1 (6 bases). V was clipped by 6 bases and J by 2 bases, with 10 bases between them. CDR3 length: 13 amino acids. DNA for the CDR3: TGTGCCAGCAGAGGACAGAGCAACTATGGCTACACCTTC. Its protein product is CASRGQSNYGYTF.

At least ten counts were recorded for this clonotype. The rearrangement uses TRBV20-1 and TRBJ2-3, with D possibly matching TRBD2 (6 bases). The length of the CDR3 is 12 residues. Germline CDR1 reads DFQATT; CDR2 reads SNEGSKA (reference sequence). This CDR3 is CSRRGVGDTQYF. For the CDR3, the DNA is TGCAGCCGGAGGGGAGTTGGAGATACGCAGTATTTT.